This TCR beta chain was sequenced during a study of T-cell memory formation after mild COVID-19. Study background: Largely donor-specific TCR clusters were found. Study-wide findings and caveats: CD4+ bias marked clones expanding day 15 to 37, unlike balanced contracting clones.

About this clonotype itself: Its cognate antigen is unknown.

TCRdb called the 5' RACE reads again in MiXCR, with one record for every CDR3 protein. The data contain more than 110,000 distinct CDR3 sequences, 11% to 15% of them singletons. Germline V gene sequence: CDR1 SGDLS, CDR2 YYNGEE. The CDR3 spans 14 residues. The V gene lost 0 bases and the J gene lost 7 bases, with 13 bases spanning the gap. This receptor was obtained from an adult woman who had mild COVID-19 (a few samples of this study predate the infection). Cell type and time point are not known. Sequenced: PBMCs or a T cell subset sorted from them (not recorded which). The rearrangement links TRBV9 to TRBJ2-5; no definite D call. The CDR3 DNA reads as TGTGCCAGCAGCGTAGAAGATGCCGCCGGGACCCAGTACTTC. Translating it yields CASSVEDAAGTQYF.